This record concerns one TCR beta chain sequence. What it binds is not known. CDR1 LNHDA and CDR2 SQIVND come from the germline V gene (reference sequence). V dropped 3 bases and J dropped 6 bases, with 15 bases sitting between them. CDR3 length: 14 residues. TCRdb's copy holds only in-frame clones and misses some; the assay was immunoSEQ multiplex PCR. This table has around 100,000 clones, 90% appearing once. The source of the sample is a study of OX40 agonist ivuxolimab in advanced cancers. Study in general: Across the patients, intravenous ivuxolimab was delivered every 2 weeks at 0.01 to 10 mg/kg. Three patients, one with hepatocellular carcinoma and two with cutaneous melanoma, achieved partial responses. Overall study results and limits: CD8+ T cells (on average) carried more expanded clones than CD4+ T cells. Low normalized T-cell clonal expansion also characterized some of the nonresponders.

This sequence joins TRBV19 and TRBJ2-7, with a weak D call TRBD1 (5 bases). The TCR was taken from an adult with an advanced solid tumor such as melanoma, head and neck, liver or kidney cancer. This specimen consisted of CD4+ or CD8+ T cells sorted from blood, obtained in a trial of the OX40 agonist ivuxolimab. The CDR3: CASSIQGESSEQYF. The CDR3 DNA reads TGTGCCAGTAGTATCCAGGGTGAATCGTCCGAGCAGTACTTC.